This T cell receptor beta chain was profiled in a study of graft-versus-host responses after intestinal transplantation. For the study at large: Multivisceral, liver-intestinal, or isolated intestinal transplants were performed in recipients.

Comment on this clone: The antigen remains unidentified.

Notes on the study in general: GvH clones turned up in recipient marrow; some had shown up first in ileum or blood. Peak GvH clone levels in circulation were associated with early post-transplant HvG declines.

Profiled with immunoSEQ multiplex PCR; TCRdb holds only in-frame clones, not every one. Of approximately 54,000 clones listed, about 89% are singletons. The material was PBMCs, obtained 650 to 670 days after intestinal transplant. The source of this sequence is a human patient who received an intestinal transplant, so some T cells may come from the graft donor.

CDR3 sequence (DNA): TGCGCCAGCAGTCAACTAGCGGGGGTTTACGGGGAGCTGTTTTTT. This encodes CASSQLAGVYGELFF. This rearrangement joins TRBV10-2 to TRBJ2-2, with TRBD2 identical over 11 bases. CDR1 and CDR2 from the germline V gene are WSHSY and SAAADI. J gave up 7 bases and V 5 bases, and 6 bases lay outside the gene matches. This CDR3 has 15 residues.